Listed here is a single TCR beta chain. This entry comes from a study of circulating and synovial CD4+ cells in juvenile arthritis. This CDR3 comprises 17 residues. The germline V gene has CDR1 MGHRA and CDR2 YSYEKL. V shed 4 bases and J 9 bases; nucleotides not matched to a gene: 16. Repertoires were generated with immunoSEQ multiplex PCR, while TCRdb's copy carries only in-frame clones and drops some. The sample has 35,000 or so clones, 90% to 95% seen once; the top ten hold roughly 0.16%. The chain employs TRBV4-1 and TRBJ2-2; 8 bases match TRBD1. Material: CD4+ T cells from blood. This sequence originates from a human donor with juvenile idiopathic arthritis. In DNA, the CDR3 is TGCGCCAGCAGCCGATCCACAGGGGGGACGAGCGTCAGGGAGCTGTTTTTT. Amino acid sequence: CASSRSTGGTSVRELFF.